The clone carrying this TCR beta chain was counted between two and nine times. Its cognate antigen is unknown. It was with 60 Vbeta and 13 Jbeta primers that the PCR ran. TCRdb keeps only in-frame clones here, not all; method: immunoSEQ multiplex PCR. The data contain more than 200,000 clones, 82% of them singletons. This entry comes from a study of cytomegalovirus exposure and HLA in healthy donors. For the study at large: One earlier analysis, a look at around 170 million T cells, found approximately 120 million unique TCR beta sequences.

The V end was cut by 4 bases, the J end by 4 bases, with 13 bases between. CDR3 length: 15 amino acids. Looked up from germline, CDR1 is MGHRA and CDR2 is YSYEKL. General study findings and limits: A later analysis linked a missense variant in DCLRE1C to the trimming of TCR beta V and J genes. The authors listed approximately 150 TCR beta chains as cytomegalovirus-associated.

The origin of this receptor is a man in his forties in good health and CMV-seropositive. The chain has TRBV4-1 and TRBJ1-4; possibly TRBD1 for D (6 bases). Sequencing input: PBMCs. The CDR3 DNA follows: TGCGCCAGCAGCCCTGGCAGGGGAGTTAATGAAAAACTGTTTTTT. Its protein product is CASSPGRGVNEKLFF.